These 3 T cell receptor beta chains came from one sample sequenced in a study of cytomegalovirus exposure and HLA in healthy donors. The protocol was immunoSEQ multiplex PCR, while the TCRdb copy is restricted to in-frame clones and leaves out a portion. The sample consists of 150,000 or so clones, about 91% of them appearing once. The specimen sequenced was PBMCs. The source of these receptors is a woman between 18 and 30 years old in good health and CMV-seronegative.

This clone showed up just once. The rearrangement links TRBV14 to TRBJ1-1, with D perhaps TRBD1 (6 bases). The germline V gene encodes CDR1 SGHDN and CDR2 FVKESK. The CDR3 has 14 amino acids. V was clipped by 2 bases and J by 3 bases, with 10 bases between them. In nucleotides, the CDR3 is TGTGCCAGCAGCCAACCCAGGGGTCACACTGAAGCTTTCTTT. Protein sequence: CASSQPRGHTEAFF.

This rearrangement joins TRBV6-5 to TRBJ2-7; 8 bases align to TRBD1. The CDR3 is 12 residues long. Unmatched junction bases numbered 4, after V lost 6 bases and J lost 6 bases. Germline assignment: CDR1 MNHEY and CDR2 SVGAGI. The DNA of the CDR3 is TGTGCCAGCAGAACACAGGGGGGCGAGCAGTACTTC. As protein: CASRTQGGEQYF.

V gene TRBV12-5 combines with J gene TRBJ1-4; a weak D match, TRBD1 (5 bases). Trimming removed 1 base from V and 7 bases from J, with 16 bases in between. CDR1 and CDR2 (germline): LGHNT, FRNRAP. The CDR3 extends over 16 amino acids. CDR3: CASGLGTGGEVEKLFF. The CDR3 DNA follows: TGTGCTAGTGGTTTGGGAACCGGGGGGGAGGTTGAAAAACTGTTTTTT.